The 5 T cell receptor beta chains listed next were all sequenced from one sample in a study of T cell responses to AZD1222 COVID-19 vaccine. Profiled with immunoSEQ multiplex PCR; TCRdb holds only in-frame clones, not every one. The sample records tens of thousands of clones, approximately 88% being singletons. The source material was peripheral blood, sampled on day 0 of AZD1222 vaccination. The receptors shown here come from an adult in good health.

The rearrangement links TRBV6-2 or TRBV6-3 to TRBJ2-5, with 11 bases identical to TRBD2. The CDR3 covers 15 residues. Germline CDR1 reads MNHEY; CDR2 reads SVGEGT. The trim removed 5 bases at V and 4 bases at J, leaving 6 bases unmatched. CDR3 nucleotides: TGTGCCAGCAGTATGGGACTAGCGGTCGCAGAGACCCAGTACTTC. Encoded protein: CASSMGLAVAETQYF.

This sequence joins TRBV7-9 and TRBJ2-4; D gene unclear. Trimming removed 2 bases at V and 8 bases at J, with 16 bases between. This CDR3 comprises 15 residues. Per germline, CDR1 SEHNR and CDR2 FQNEAQ (reference sequence). CDR3 in DNA: TGTGCCAGCAGCTTACCGGGCCTTTCTCGTGACATTCAGTACTTC. Translation gives CASSLPGLSRDIQYF. The variable domain in full, with the rest retrieved from reference TRBV7-9 and TRBJ2-4, is DTGVSQNPRHKITKRGQNVTFRCDPISEHNRLYWYRQTLGQGPEFLTYFQNEAQLEKSRLLSDRFSAERPKGSFSTLEIQRTEQGDSAMYLCASSLPGLSRDIQYFGAGTRLSVL.

This sequence joins TRBV5-1 and TRBJ1-1; D unresolved. Trimming cost V 0 bases and J 1 base, with 13 bases left between them. The CDR3 runs to 16 residues. Germline CDR1 is SGHRS and CDR2 is YFSETQ. The CDR3 spells CASSLAPPGRNTEAFF. The CDR3 nucleotides are TGCGCCAGCAGCTTGGCCCCGCCAGGCAGGAACACTGAAGCTTTCTTT.

This chain connects TRBV7-2 to TRBJ2-1, with TRBD2 matching over 10 bases. This CDR3 is built from 12 residues. The V and J ends lost 5 bases and 11 bases, in that order; junction bases with no gene match: 3. From germline, CDR1 is SGHTA and CDR2 FQGNSA. The CDR3 region has the DNA TGTGCCAGCAGCGCTACTAGCGGGAAGCAGTTCTTC. This gives the protein CASSATSGKQFF.

The V call is TRBV25-1, the J call TRBJ1-1; TRBD1 might be the D (6 bases). Germline values: CDR1 MGHDK, CDR2 SYGVNS. This CDR3 is built from 14 residues. V shed 5 bases and J shed 0 bases, with 10 bases lying between them. CDR3 amino acids: CASSPGHMNTEAFF. CDR3 nucleotides: TGTGCCAGCAGTCCGGGACATATGAACACTGAAGCTTTCTTT.